This T cell receptor (beta chain) stems from a study of CD8+CD57+ T cells in acquired aplastic anemia. As for the study in general: Average DNA yield from sorted CD4+ and CD8+ cells was approximately 3.2 ug. Where healthy donors were concerned, CD4+ cells averaged about 11 million reads. Study results and limitations: The study found no significant CD8+ Simpson's diversity difference between patients and controls. Found in both controls and patients were almost 30 CD8+ CDR3 sequences.

The template used for profiling TCR beta VDJ and CDR3 was genomic DNA. Via MiXCR, TCRdb re-called the reads, giving one row per CDR3 protein. In the table there are hundreds of thousands of distinct CDR3 sequences, 55% to 75% of which are singletons. After removal of 5 bases from V and 4 bases from J, the junction contained 5 bases not matched to a gene. The CDR3 has 15 residues. Germline-derived CDR1 and CDR2 are SGHRS and YFSETQ. This clonotype has ten or more counts. The antigen is not known. The sequencing input was sorted CD4+, CD8+, or CD8+CD57+ T cells (not recorded which) from PBMCs. The chain is built from TRBV5-1 and TRBJ2-1; 11 positions agree with TRBD2. This clonotype was sampled from a human donor in good health, serving as a control. CDR3 coding DNA: TGCGCCAGCAGTCGGACTAGCGGGCAGTACAATGAGCAGTTCTTC. It yields the protein CASSRTSGQYNEQFF.